This record concerns one T cell receptor beta chain sequence. The antigen is not known. The sample belongs to a study of OX40 agonist ivuxolimab in advanced cancers. Study background: Every 2 weeks, patients got intravenous ivuxolimab at one of six dose levels (0.01-10 mg/kg). Notes on the study in general: Partly responding patients at 0.1-3.0 mg/kg showed some of the smallest clonal expansion. The investigators did not determine what antigen specificity the expanded peripheral T cells had.

The table came from immunoSEQ multiplex PCR; TCRdb's copy has only in-frame clones and leaves some out. The table has some 31,000 clones, about 80% seen once. V lost 1 base, J lost 5 bases, and 13 bases lay in between. The CDR3 contains 15 residues. The germline V gene has CDR1 SGHRS and CDR2 YFSETQ. With autoimmune disease history or systemic immunosuppression, patients were excluded. This sample comprised CD4+ or CD8+ T cells sorted from blood, obtained in a trial of the OX40 agonist ivuxolimab. V and J are TRBV5-1 and TRBJ2-1, with D possibly called TRBD1 or TRBD2 (5 bases each). This TCR was sampled from an adult with an advanced solid tumor such as melanoma, head and neck, liver or kidney cancer. The CDR3 protein is CASSLSPGPNNEQFF. The CDR3 DNA reads as TGCGCCAGCAGCTTGTCACCGGGACCCAACAATGAGCAGTTCTTC.